The 30 T cell receptor beta chains listed next were all sequenced from one sample in a study of shared clonotypes between healthy human individuals. The table came from immunoSEQ multiplex PCR; TCRdb's copy has only in-frame clones and leaves some out. The sample records fewer than 2.5 million clones, 93% being singletons. Material for sequencing was naive CD4+ T cells from PBMCs. Subset indicated: CD45RA+ positively selected. Receptors originate from a man aged 18 to 29 in good health. Some clones in this sample may be carry-over from other donors' samples.

The CDR3 nucleotides read TGTGCCAGCACCACCCAGCTGTTCAGGGGCGCCGGGGAGCTGTTTTTT. Its protein is CASTTQLFRGAGELFF. The rearrangement links TRBV5-4 to TRBJ2-2; maybe TRBD1 (6 bases). CDR3 length: 16 amino acids. CDR1 is SGHNT and CDR2 is YYREEE in the germline V gene (reference sequence). With 6 bases removed from V and 6 bases from J, the gap between germline ends came to 21 bases.

This clone has just one count. The chain combines TRBV18 with TRBJ2-4; TRBD2 matches at 8 bases. Losses at the gene ends were 6 bases for V and 3 bases for J; bases not matched to a gene: 10. The CDR3 spans 16 residues. Germline V gene data show CDR1 as KGHSH and CDR2 as LQKENI. The CDR3 loop is CASSAISGGDKNIQYF. The CDR3 coding sequence is TGTGCCAGCTCGGCTATCTCGGGGGGGGACAAAAACATTCAGTACTTC. The full variable domain, completed using reference TRBV18 and TRBJ2-4, is NAGVMQNPRHLVRRRGQEARLRCSPMKGHSHVYWYRQLPEEGLKFMVYLQKENIIDESGMPKERFSAEFPKEGPSILRIQQVVRGDSAAYFCASSAISGGDKNIQYFGAGTRLSVL.

This clone was recorded once. In the same sample, other DNA sequences code for this CDR3. The V and J genes are TRBV5-1 and TRBJ1-3, with 8 bases that match TRBD1. Germline CDR1 reads SGHRS; CDR2 reads YFSETQ. This CDR3 comprises 15 residues. V gave up 4 bases and J gave up 0 bases; unmatched junction bases: 3. The CDR3 loop reads CASSRDRSSGNTIYF. CDR3 nucleotides: TGCGCCAGCAGCCGGGACAGGAGCTCTGGAAACACCATATATTTT.

The chain joins TRBV14 to TRBJ2-3; no firm D call. CDR3 size: 13 residues. Germline V gives CDR1 SGHDN, CDR2 FVKESK. The germline V and J ends were trimmed by 1 base and 6 bases, with 8 bases remaining between them. CDR3 nucleotide sequence: TGTGCCAGCAGCCAAGCAGCCCGGGATACGCAGTATTTT. Translating it yields CASSQAARDTQYF.

The V call is TRBV28, the J call TRBJ2-1, with a weak D call TRBD2 (6 bases). Germline V gives CDR1 MDHEN, CDR2 SYDVKM. The CDR3 runs to 15 residues. With 7 bases removed from V and 0 bases from J, the gap between germline ends came to 13 bases. CDR3 coding DNA: TGTGCCAGCACAGGGACTGCCAGCTCCTACAATGAGCAGTTCTTC. Translating it yields CASTGTASSYNEQFF. The whole variable domain, remainder taken from reference TRBV28 and TRBJ2-1, is DVKVTQSSRYLVKRTGEKVFLECVQDMDHENMFWYRQDPGLGLRLIYFSYDVKMKEKGDIPEGYSVSREKKERFSLILESASTNQTSMYLCASTGTASSYNEQFFGPGTRLTVL.

To note about this clone: Additional DNA sequences in this sample encode the identical CDR3. The chain couples TRBV30 to TRBJ1-6; TRBD1 agrees at 10 bases. Trimming removed 5 bases from V and 7 bases from J; junction bases left unmatched: 2. Germline lookup yields CDR1 GTSNPN and CDR2 SVGIG (reference sequence). The CDR3 is made up of 13 amino acids. The DNA for the CDR3 is TGTGCCTGGGGGACAGGGGTAAATTCACCCCTCCACTTT. It translates to CAWGTGVNSPLHF. The entire variable domain, with the rest obtained from reference TRBV30 and TRBJ1-6, is as follows: SQTIHQWPATLVQPVGSPLSLECTVEGTSNPNLYWYRQAAGRGLQLLFYSVGIGQISSEVPQNLSASRPQDRQFILSSKKLLLSDSGFYLCAWGTGVNSPLHFGNGTRLTVT.

This chain connects TRBV14 to TRBJ1-1, with D unclear. The V gene's germline CDR1 is SGHDN and CDR2 FVKESK. V shed 2 bases and J shed 4 bases, with 8 bases lying between them. This CDR3 spans 13 amino acids. CDR3 loop: CASSQTRFTEAFF. The CDR3 region has the DNA TGTGCCAGCAGCCAAACACGGTTCACTGAAGCTTTCTTT.

Worth noting for this clone: The identical CDR3 is also encoded by other nucleotide sequences in the sample. The CDR3 sequence is CASSEDSGPYNEQFF. The CDR3 nucleotides read TGTGCCAGCAGTGAAGATAGTGGCCCCTACAATGAGCAGTTCTTC. The V call is TRBV6-1, the J call TRBJ2-1; D is unclear. V was pared by 1 base and J by 2 bases, with 9 bases between. From germline, CDR1 is MNHNS and CDR2 SASEGT. The CDR3 is 15 residues long.

V usage is TRBV19 and J usage is TRBJ1-1; D is unresolved. Germline CDR1 LNHDA, CDR2 SQIVND (reference sequence). V was trimmed by 6 bases and J by 0 bases, leaving 8 bases between them. The CDR3 runs to 13 residues. The CDR3 nucleotides are TGTGCCAGTAGGAGACTCATGAACACTGAAGCTTTCTTT. Protein: CASRRLMNTEAFF.

The V gene is TRBV5-1, the J gene TRBJ2-3; 9 nucleotides align to TRBD1. V lost 4 bases to trimming and J lost 5 bases; unmatched junction nucleotides: 8. CDR3 length: 15 amino acids. Germline CDR1 SGHRS, CDR2 YFSETQ. The CDR3 region is CASSPDGTGKDTQYF. Here the CDR3 DNA reads TGCGCCAGCAGCCCCGATGGGACAGGGAAAGATACGCAGTATTTT.

The chain couples TRBV11-2 to TRBJ2-7, with 8 bases that match TRBD2. Germline CDR1 is SGHAT and CDR2 is FQNNGV. The V gene end was trimmed by 2 bases and the J gene end by 4 bases; junction bases not matched to a gene: 4. This CDR3 spans 14 amino acids. CDR3 sequence (DNA): TGTGCCAGCAGCTTATATGGGACTAGATACGAGCAGTACTTC. Translation gives CASSLYGTRYEQYF.

With respect to this clone: This sample includes further DNA sequences coding for the same CDR3. This chain joins TRBV27 and TRBJ2-3; D is undetermined. Trimming stripped 3 bases from V and 4 bases from J, with 8 bases between. The CDR3 runs to 13 residues. CDR1 and CDR2 from the germline V gene are MNHEY and SMNVEV (reference sequence). The CDR3, as DNA: TGTGCCAGCAGTTTTGGTAGGGCAGATACGCAGTATTTT. Amino acids: CASSFGRADTQYF.

The rearrangement joins TRBV18 to TRBJ2-5, with D tentatively TRBD1 (5 bases). The CDR3 consists of 13 residues. Per germline, CDR1 KGHSH and CDR2 LQKENI. V lost 5 bases and J 0 bases, leaving 7 bases between the germline ends. CDR3: CASSRQHQETQYF. The CDR3, as DNA: TGTGCCAGCTCAAGACAGCACCAAGAGACCCAGTACTTC.

V is TRBV4-3 and J is TRBJ2-7; 8 nucleotides line up with TRBD1. CDR3 size: 14 residues. Trimming at V came to 0 bases and at J to 7 bases, leaving 5 bases not matched to a gene. In germline, CDR1 is LGHNA, CDR2 YSLEER. CDR3 in amino acids: CASSQEPGGGEQYF. CDR3 DNA: TGCGCCAGCAGCCAAGAGCCAGGGGGCGGTGAGCAGTACTTC.

J is TRBJ1-1 and V is TRBV21-1; TRBD1 is the table's D call and was not checked against the DNA. TRBV21-1 is given as a pseudogene. This CDR3 is built from 17 residues. CDR3 protein: CASSTSGAEGLNTEAFF. In DNA, the CDR3 is TGTGCCAGCAGTACTTCAGGGGCCGAGGGTTTGAACACTGAAGCTTTCTTT.

Concerning this clone: This specimen includes other DNA sequences encoding the same CDR3. CDR3 region: CASSLDRMNTEAFF. The CDR3 region has the DNA TGTGCCAGCAGCTTAGACAGGATGAACACTGAAGCTTTCTTT. J is TRBJ1-1 and V is TRBV5-4; a weak D match, TRBD1 (6 bases). Germline V gene lookup returns CDR1 SGHNT and CDR2 YYREEE (reference sequence). The ends were cut back, 2 bases at V and 0 bases at J, with 8 bases in the middle. This CDR3 comprises 14 residues.

The chain links TRBV6-5 to TRBJ1-4, with D unclear. This CDR3 spans 15 amino acids. V was trimmed by 0 bases and J by 7 bases, leaving 12 bases between them. Germline V gene sequence: CDR1 MNHEY, CDR2 SVGAGI. CDR3 sequence reads: CASSYSPRKSEKLFF. The CDR3 DNA follows: TGTGCCAGCAGTTACTCTCCCCGGAAAAGTGAAAAACTGTTTTTT.

The gene calls are TRBV28 and TRBJ2-7, with 8 bases fitting TRBD2. Trimming at V came to 6 bases and at J to 2 bases, leaving 3 bases not matched to a gene. CDR1 is MDHEN and CDR2 is SYDVKM in the germline V gene. The CDR3 covers 13 residues. Here the CDR3 reads CASRRGGTYEQYF. The DNA for the CDR3 is TGTGCCAGCAGACGGGGGGGGACCTACGAGCAGTACTTC.

The J gene is TRBJ1-5, the V gene TRBV19; possible D gene TRBD1, 5 bases. V lost 0 bases, J lost 5 bases, and 8 bases lay in between. Germline V gives CDR1 LNHDA, CDR2 SQIVND (reference sequence). The CDR3 runs 14 residues. CDR3: CASSIEEGYQPQHF. CDR3 DNA: TGTGCCAGTAGTATAGAGGAGGGGTATCAGCCCCAGCATTTT.

The genes are TRBV6-1 and TRBJ1-2; D is unresolved. This CDR3 contains 13 residues. Germline assignment: CDR1 MNHNS and CDR2 SASEGT. Trimming pared 0 bases from V and 3 bases from J, leaving 5 bases between. The CDR3 DNA reads TGTGCCAGCAGTGAAGCCTCCTACTATGGCTACACCTTC. It specifies CASSEASYYGYTF.

The V call is TRBV6-1, the J call TRBJ1-2; 8 bases fit TRBD1. Germline loops: CDR1 MNHNS, CDR2 SASEGT. Trimming cost V 6 bases and J 6 bases; bases outside gene matches: 6. This CDR3 region has 13 residues. The CDR3 spells CASSVDRVDGYTF. The CDR3 DNA sequence: TGTGCCAGCAGCGTGGACAGGGTAGATGGCTACACCTTC.

The gene calls are TRBV30 and TRBJ1-1; D gene uncertain. The V gene's germline CDR1 is GTSNPN and CDR2 SVGIG (reference sequence). This CDR3 spans 14 amino acids. V was cut by 0 bases and J by 5 bases, with 13 bases left in between. The CDR3 loop is CAWSVVRGGTEAFF. The CDR3 region has the DNA TGTGCCTGGAGTGTGGTGCGGGGAGGGACTGAAGCTTTCTTT. Full variable domain (outside the CDR3, taken from reference TRBV30 and TRBJ1-1): SQTIHQWPATLVQPVGSPLSLECTVEGTSNPNLYWYRQAAGRGLQLLFYSVGIGQISSEVPQNLSASRPQDRQFILSSKKLLLSDSGFYLCAWSVVRGGTEAFFGQGTRLTVV.

Here the CDR3 DNA reads TGTGCCAGCAGTTCCCCGAGGACAGGTCTGGCTGAAGCTTTCTTT. Its protein is CASSSPRTGLAEAFF. The genes are TRBV6-6 and TRBJ1-1; TRBD1 matches at 7 bases. V lost 4 bases, J lost 6 bases, and 11 bases stayed unmatched. The CDR3 totals 15 residues. In germline, CDR1 is MNHNY, CDR2 SVGAGI (reference sequence).

The gene calls are TRBV7-9 and TRBJ2-7, with TRBD1 identical over 10 bases. V gave up 4 bases and J gave up 2 bases; unmatched junction bases: 5. CDR3 length equals 15 residues. CDR1 is SEHNR, CDR2 FQNEAQ, per germline (reference sequence). The CDR3 reads CASSWGQGITYEQYF. The CDR3 DNA follows: TGTGCCAGCAGCTGGGGACAGGGGATAACCTACGAGCAGTACTTC.

The table lists this clone with a count of one. Different DNA sequences within this sample yield the same CDR3. The chain links TRBV19 to TRBJ2-7; D could derive from TRBD1 or TRBD2 (6 bases each). Trimming removed 3 bases from V and 3 bases from J, with 9 bases in between. The CDR3 has 13 amino acids. Germline V lookup: CDR1 LNHDA, CDR2 SQIVND (reference sequence). The CDR3 nucleotides read TGTGCCAGTAGTATCGGGGGCGGCTACGAGCAGTACTTC. Its translation: CASSIGGGYEQYF.

Concerning this clone itself: Other nucleotide sequences from this sample produce the same CDR3. The V gene is TRBV6-4, the J gene TRBJ2-7, with TRBD2 matching 9 bases. Losses at the gene ends were 6 bases for V and 0 bases for J; bases not matched to a gene: 9. CDR1 and CDR2 from the germline V gene are MRHNA and SNTAGT. The CDR3 sequence is 16 residues long. The CDR3 spells CASRERGLAISYEQYF. The CDR3 nucleotides read TGTGCCAGCAGGGAACGAGGACTAGCGATCTCCTACGAGCAGTACTTC.

The CDR3 protein is CASMRDSAYEQYF. The DNA for the CDR3 is TGTGCCAGCATGAGGGACTCAGCCTACGAGCAGTACTTC. This chain links TRBV28 with TRBJ2-7, with D maybe TRBD2 (6 bases). The ends were cut back, 7 bases at V and 2 bases at J, with 12 bases in the middle. Germline CDR1 MDHEN, CDR2 SYDVKM. The CDR3 extends over 13 amino acids.

The rearrangement joins TRBV28 to TRBJ2-5; D remains unclear. Germline lookup yields CDR1 MDHEN and CDR2 SYDVKM. This CDR3 comprises 11 residues. Trimming pared 5 bases from V and 2 bases from J, leaving 3 bases between. The CDR3 coding sequence is TGTGCCAGCAGTCAGCAAGAGACCCAGTACTTC. Amino acid sequence: CASSQQETQYF.

The rearrangement joins TRBV7-9 to TRBJ1-3; 9 positions match TRBD1. This CDR3 contains 16 residues. V lost 5 bases to trimming and J lost 0 bases; unmatched junction nucleotides: 5. From germline, CDR1 is SEHNR and CDR2 FQNEAQ (reference sequence). DNA of the CDR3: TGTGCCAGCAGCGCCGGACAGGGGTACTCTGGAAACACCATATATTTT. Translation gives CASSAGQGYSGNTIYF.

The chain couples TRBV5-4 to TRBJ1-2; no clear D gene. CDR1 is SGHNT, CDR2 YYREEE, per germline (reference sequence). The V gene lost 0 bases and the J gene lost 8 bases, with 8 bases spanning the gap. The CDR3 extends over 12 amino acids. The CDR3 nucleotides read TGTGCCAGCAGCTTGGACCAGAACGGCTACACCTTC. Translation gives CASSLDQNGYTF.